This T cell receptor beta chain originates from a study of lung T cells in sarcoidosis with Löfgren's syndrome. Comments on this clonotype: One base away lies a much larger clone, so this may be a sequencing read error.

In TCRdb, the reads were re-called with MiXCR into one record per CDR3 protein. The data show more than 50,000 distinct CDR3 sequences, around 21% seen once. There are 14 residues in the CDR3. The V end lost 5 bases, the J end lost 1 base, and 12 bases lay between the germline ends. CDR1 is DFQATT, CDR2 SNEGSKA, per germline (reference sequence). Sequenced sample: CD4+ T cells from PBMCs. This sequence originates from a human donor with sarcoidosis (Löfgren's syndrome or another form), or a control subject (not recorded which). This rearrangement joins TRBV20-1 to TRBJ2-4; D remains unclear. Here the CDR3 DNA reads TGCAGTGCTGGGTTTGGGATTGCCAAAAACATTCAGTACTTC. It specifies CSAGFGIAKNIQYF.